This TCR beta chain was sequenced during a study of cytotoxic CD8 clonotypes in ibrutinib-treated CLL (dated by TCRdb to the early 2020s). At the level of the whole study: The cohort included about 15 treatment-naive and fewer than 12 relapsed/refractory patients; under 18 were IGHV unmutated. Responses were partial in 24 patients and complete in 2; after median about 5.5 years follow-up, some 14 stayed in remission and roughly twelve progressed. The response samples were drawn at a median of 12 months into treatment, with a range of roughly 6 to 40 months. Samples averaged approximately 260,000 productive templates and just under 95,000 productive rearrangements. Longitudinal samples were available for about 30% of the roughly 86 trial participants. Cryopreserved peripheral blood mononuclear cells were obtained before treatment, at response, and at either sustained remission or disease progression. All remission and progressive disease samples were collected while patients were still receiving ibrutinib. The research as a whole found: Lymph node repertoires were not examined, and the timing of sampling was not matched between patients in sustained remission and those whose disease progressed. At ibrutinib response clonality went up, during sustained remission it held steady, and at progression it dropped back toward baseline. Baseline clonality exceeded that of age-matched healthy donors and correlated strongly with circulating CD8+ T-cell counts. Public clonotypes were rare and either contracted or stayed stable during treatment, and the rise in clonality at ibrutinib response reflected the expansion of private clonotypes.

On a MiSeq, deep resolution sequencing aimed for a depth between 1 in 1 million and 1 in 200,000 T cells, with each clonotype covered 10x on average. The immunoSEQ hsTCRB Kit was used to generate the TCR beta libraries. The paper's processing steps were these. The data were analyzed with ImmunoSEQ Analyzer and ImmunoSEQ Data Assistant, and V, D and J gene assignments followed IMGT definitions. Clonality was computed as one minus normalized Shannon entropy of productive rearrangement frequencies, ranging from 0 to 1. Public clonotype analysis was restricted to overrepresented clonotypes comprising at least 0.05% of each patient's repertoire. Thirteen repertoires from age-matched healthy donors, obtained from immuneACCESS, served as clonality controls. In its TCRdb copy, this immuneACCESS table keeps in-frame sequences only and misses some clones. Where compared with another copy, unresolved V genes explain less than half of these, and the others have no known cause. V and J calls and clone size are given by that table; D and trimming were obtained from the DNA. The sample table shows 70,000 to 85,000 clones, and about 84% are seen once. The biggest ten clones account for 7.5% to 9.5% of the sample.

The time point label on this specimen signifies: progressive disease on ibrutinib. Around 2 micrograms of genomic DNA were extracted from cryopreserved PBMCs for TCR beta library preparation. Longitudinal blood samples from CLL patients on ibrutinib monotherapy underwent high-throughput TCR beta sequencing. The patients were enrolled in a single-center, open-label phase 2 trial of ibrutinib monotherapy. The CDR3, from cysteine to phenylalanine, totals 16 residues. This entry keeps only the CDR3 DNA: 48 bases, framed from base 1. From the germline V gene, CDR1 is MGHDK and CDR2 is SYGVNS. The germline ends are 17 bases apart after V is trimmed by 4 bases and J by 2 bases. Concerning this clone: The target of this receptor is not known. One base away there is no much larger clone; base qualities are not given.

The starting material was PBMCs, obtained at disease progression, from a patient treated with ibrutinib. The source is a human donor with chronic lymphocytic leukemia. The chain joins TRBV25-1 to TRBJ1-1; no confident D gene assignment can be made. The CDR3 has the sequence CASSGLIGRVNTEAFF. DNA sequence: TGTGCCAGCAGTGGACTAATCGGACGGGTAAACACTGAAGCTTTCTTT.